The source of this TCR beta chain is a study of chemoradiotherapy in HPV16-positive cancers (dated by TCRdb to between 2021 and 2023). Describing the broader study: Candidate HPV-specific T-cell clones and common TCR motifs were defined through functional T-cell assays on cells from two HPV16-positive patients. Next, the candidate HPV-specific TCRs and motifs were followed in TCR repertoires from more than 70 patients with HPV-related cancers. Whether T-cell immunity against the HPV oncoproteins E6 and E7 changes during chemoradiotherapy and whether survival is affected by this immunity were examined in the study. General findings and caveats noted by the study authors: The functional definition of HPV-specific T cells was derived from only two HPV16-positive patients, and the survival association was reported for HPV16-positive patients. Expansion of candidate HPV-specific clones and E7-related TCR motifs was observed in the tumor microenvironment during treatment, whereas no such expansion was observed for non-HPV-specific T cells. In HPV16-positive patients, expansion of HPV-responsive T cells during chemoradiotherapy was found to be associated with improved recurrence-free survival.

About this clone itself: It lacks a known antigen. Per-nucleotide qualities are absent, and no much larger clonotype sits a single base away.

Library generation was performed with the immunoSEQ multiplex PCR assay. What TCRdb holds here is the immuneACCESS table cut down to in-frame rearrangements. Part of the clones is not present; checked against another copy, under half of the missing clones reflect an unresolved V gene, and the others are unexplained. In all, the sample holds fewer than 7,500 clones, and approximately 92% of those were seen once. More than 1.5% of the sample is taken by the ten largest. Repertoires were sampled repeatedly over the course of chemoradiotherapy, so clonal expansion could be followed in the tumor microenvironment. The clonotype originates from a human donor with HPV-associated anogenital cancer. This material consisted of blood, taken from a patient who underwent chemoradiotherapy.

The CDR3 reads CSVGGQEGNTIYF. At the DNA level, the sequence is TGCAGCGTGGGAGGACAGGAGGGAAACACCATATATTTT. The V and J genes are TRBV29-1 and TRBJ1-3; 7 bases in the junction line up with TRBD1. Trimming leaves V shorter by 6 bases and J shorter by 4 bases, with the junction holding 6 bases beyond the gene matches. The CDR3, from cysteine to phenylalanine, totals 13 residues. The kept DNA is CDR3 alone, 39 bases in frame from the first base. CDR1 is given as SQVTM and CDR2 as ANQGSEA, both from the germline V gene.